This TCR beta chain was identified during a study of cytomegalovirus exposure and HLA in healthy donors. PCR involved 60 Vbeta and 13 Jbeta primers. Repertoires were generated with immunoSEQ multiplex PCR, while TCRdb's copy carries only in-frame clones and drops some. The repertoire consists of 90,000 to 130,000 clones, with more than 60% occurring once and the leading ten covering roughly 5.6%. The J segment lost 1 base and the V segment lost 7 bases, leaving 5 bases of the junction unmatched. The CDR3 covers 15 residues. Germline CDR1 WSHSY, CDR2 SAAADI. This clone was detected once. This receptor was obtained from a man aged 30 to 45 in good health and CMV-seropositive. Sequencing input: PBMCs. The chain uses TRBV10-2 and TRBJ2-3; 10 nucleotides agree with TRBD2. The CDR3 DNA reads TGCGCCAGCACTAGCGGGGGTCCTCGCACAGATACGCAGTATTTT. It encodes CASTSGGPRTDTQYF.